This section outlines one T cell receptor beta chain sequence together with its context. A read error may be the cause here, since a much bigger clone is one base away. The CDR3 is 13 amino acids. J lost 10 bases, V lost 4 bases, and 9 bases had no gene match. This record comes from a study of T-cell reconstitution after alpha-beta-depleted transplantation in children. The library targeted TCRbeta and was prepared with unique molecular identifiers. Each CDR3 protein is one row after TCRdb ran MiXCR on the PCR reads. The sample includes 90,000 to 100,000 distinct CDR3 sequences, 12% of them seen just once.

The receptor's source is a human donor who donated a stem cell graft to a child with inherited bone marrow failure. This rearrangement joins TRBV12-3 or TRBV12-4 to TRBJ1-1, with 7 bases lining up with TRBD1. This specimen consisted of PBMCs from the stem cell graft donor, obtained from the stem cell graft. CDR3 amino acids: CASSSRQGWRAFF. The CDR3 nucleotides are TGTGCCAGCAGTTCTCGACAGGGCTGGAGAGCTTTCTTT.